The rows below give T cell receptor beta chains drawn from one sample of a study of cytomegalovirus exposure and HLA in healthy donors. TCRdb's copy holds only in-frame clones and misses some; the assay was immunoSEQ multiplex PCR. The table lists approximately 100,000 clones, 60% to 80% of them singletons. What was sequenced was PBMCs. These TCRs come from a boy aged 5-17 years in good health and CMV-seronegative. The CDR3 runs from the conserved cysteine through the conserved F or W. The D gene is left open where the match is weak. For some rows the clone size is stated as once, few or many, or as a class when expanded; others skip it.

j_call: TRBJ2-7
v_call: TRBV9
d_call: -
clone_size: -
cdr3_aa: CASSAGSRRGFNEQYF
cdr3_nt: TGTGCCAGCAGCGCCGGCTCTAGGAGGGGTTTTAACGAGCAGTACTTC

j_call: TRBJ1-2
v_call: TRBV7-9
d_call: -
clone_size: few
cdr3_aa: CASSNPAWAGGYTF
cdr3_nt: TGTGCCAGCAGCAATCCGGCGTGGGCGGGTGGCTACACCTTC

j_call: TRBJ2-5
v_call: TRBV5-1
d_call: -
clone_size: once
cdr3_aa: CASSLGTAGETQYF
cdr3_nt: TGCGCCAGCAGCTTGGGGACAGCGGGGGAGACCCAGTACTTC

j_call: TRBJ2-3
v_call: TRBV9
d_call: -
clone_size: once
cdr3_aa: CASSVEGGMDTQYF
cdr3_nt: TGTGCCAGCAGCGTAGAGGGGGGGATGGATACGCAGTATTTT

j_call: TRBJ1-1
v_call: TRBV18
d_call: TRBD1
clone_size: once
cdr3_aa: CASSPRTGVNTEAFF
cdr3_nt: TGTGCCAGCTCACCTCGGACAGGGGTGAACACTGAAGCTTTCTTT

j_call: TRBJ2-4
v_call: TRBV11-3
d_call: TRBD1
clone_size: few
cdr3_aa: CASSLVLTGKNIQYF
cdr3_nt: TGTGCCAGCAGCTTAGTCTTGACAGGGAAAAACATTCAGTACTTC

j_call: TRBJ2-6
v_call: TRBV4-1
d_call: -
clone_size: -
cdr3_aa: CASSPGQWGANVLTF
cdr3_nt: TGCGCCAGCAGCCCCGGACAGTGGGGGGCCAACGTCCTGACTTTC

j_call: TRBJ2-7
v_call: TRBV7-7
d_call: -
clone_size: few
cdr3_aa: CASSPDRSSYEQYF
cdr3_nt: TGTGCTAGCAGCCCTGACAGGAGCTCCTACGAGCAGTACTTC

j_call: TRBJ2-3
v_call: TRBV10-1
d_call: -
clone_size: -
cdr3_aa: CASSKEGLSTDTQYF
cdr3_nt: TGCGCCAGCAGTAAGGAGGGACTCAGCACAGATACGCAGTATTTT

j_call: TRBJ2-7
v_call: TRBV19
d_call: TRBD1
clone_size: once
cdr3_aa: CASRWTGSREQYF
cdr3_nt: TGTGCCAGTAGATGGACAGGTTCGAGGGAGCAGTACTTC

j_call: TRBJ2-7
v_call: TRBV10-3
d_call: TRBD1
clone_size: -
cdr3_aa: CAISESPTGGLPLEQYF
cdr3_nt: TGTGCCATCAGTGAGTCCCCCACAGGGGGCCTCCCCCTCGAGCAGTACTTC

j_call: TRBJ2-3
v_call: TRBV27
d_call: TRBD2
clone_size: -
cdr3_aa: CASSILAEREDTQYF
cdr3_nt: TGTGCCAGCAGTATACTAGCGGAGAGGGAAGATACGCAGTATTTT

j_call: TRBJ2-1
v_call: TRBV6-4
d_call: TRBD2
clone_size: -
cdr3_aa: CASSAHSGSGDNEQFF
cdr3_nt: TGTGCCAGCAGTGCCCATAGCGGGAGTGGTGACAATGAGCAGTTCTTC

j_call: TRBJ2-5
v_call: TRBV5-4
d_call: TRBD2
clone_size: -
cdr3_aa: CASSLPGSGAETQYF
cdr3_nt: TGTGCCAGCAGCTTACCAGGTAGCGGGGCGGAGACCCAGTACTTC

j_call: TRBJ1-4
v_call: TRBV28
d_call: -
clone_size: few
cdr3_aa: CASSRTATNEKLFF
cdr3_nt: TGTGCCAGCAGTCGGACAGCAACTAATGAAAAACTGTTTTTT

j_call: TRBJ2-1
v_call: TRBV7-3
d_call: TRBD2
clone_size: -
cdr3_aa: CASSLWTSDNEQFF
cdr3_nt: TGTGCCAGCAGCTTATGGACTAGCGACAATGAGCAGTTCTTC

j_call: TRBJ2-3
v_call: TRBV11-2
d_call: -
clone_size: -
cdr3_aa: CASRAIGKSTDTQYF
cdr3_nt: TGTGCCAGCAGGGCGATCGGGAAGAGTACAGATACGCAGTATTTT

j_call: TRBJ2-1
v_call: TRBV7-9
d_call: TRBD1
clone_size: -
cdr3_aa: CASSLPPDRGRVNNEQFF
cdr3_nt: TGTGCCAGCAGCTTACCCCCCGACAGGGGGCGGGTAAACAATGAGCAGTTCTTC

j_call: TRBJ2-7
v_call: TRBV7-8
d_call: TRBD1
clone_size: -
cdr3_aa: CASSRQGLAEQYF
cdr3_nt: TGTGCCAGCAGCCGACAGGGTTTGGCAGAGCAGTACTTC

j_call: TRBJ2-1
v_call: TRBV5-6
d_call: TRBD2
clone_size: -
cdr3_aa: CASSPRLALYLNEQFF
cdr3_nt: TGTGCCAGCAGCCCCCGACTAGCGCTTTACCTGAATGAGCAGTTCTTC

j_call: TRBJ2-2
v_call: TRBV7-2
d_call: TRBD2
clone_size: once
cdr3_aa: CASTKAGQGLRTGELFF
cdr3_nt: TGTGCCAGCACCAAAGCGGGGCAGGGCTTGAGGACCGGGGAGCTGTTTTTT

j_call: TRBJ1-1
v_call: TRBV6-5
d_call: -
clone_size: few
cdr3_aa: CASSYSPRADTEAFF
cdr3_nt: TGTGCCAGCAGTTACTCGCCCAGGGCCGACACTGAAGCTTTCTTT

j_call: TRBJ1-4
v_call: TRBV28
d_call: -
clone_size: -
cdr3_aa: CASSLKGGRSNEKLFF
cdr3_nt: TGTGCCAGCAGTTTAAAGGGGGGGCGGTCTAATGAAAAACTGTTTTTT

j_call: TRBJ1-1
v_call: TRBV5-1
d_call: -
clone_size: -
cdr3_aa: CASIPWAGMDTEAFF
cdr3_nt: TGCGCCAGCATTCCGTGGGCAGGGATGGACACTGAAGCTTTCTTT

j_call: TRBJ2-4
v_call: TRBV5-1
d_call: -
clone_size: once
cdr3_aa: CASSPFTGTGNIQYF
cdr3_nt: TGCGCCAGCAGCCCATTTACAGGGACGGGGAACATTCAGTACTTC

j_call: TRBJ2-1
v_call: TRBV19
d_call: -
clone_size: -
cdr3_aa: CASSTAGIFNEQFF
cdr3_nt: TGTGCCAGTAGTACGGCAGGGATATTCAATGAGCAGTTCTTC

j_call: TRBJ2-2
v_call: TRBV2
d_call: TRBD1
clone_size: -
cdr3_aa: CASRSGTGSTGELFF
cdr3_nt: TGTGCCAGCAGATCCGGGACAGGGTCAACCGGGGAGCTGTTTTTT

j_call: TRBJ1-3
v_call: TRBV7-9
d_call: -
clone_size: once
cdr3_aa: CANVRSGNTIYF
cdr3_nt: TGTGCAAACGTCCGTAGTGGAAACACCATATATTTT

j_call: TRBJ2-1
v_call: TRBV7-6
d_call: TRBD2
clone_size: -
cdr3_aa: CASSLLAGDNEQFF
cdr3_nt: TGTGCCAGCAGCTTACTAGCGGGAGACAATGAGCAGTTCTTC

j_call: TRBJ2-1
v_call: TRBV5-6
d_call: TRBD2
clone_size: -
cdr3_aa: CASSGRRGSGRMNEQFF
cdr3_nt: TGTGCCAGCAGCGGGAGGCGTGGTAGCGGGAGGATGAATGAGCAGTTCTTC

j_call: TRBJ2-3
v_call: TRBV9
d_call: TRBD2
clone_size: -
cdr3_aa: CASSVGERGPRDTQYF
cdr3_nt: TGTGCCAGCAGCGTAGGGGAGCGGGGGCCTAGAGATACGCAGTATTTT

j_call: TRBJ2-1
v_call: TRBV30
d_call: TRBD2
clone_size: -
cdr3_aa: CARSGRGHEQFF
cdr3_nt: TGTGCCCGGAGTGGGAGGGGTCATGAGCAGTTCTTC

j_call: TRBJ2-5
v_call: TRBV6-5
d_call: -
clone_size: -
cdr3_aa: CASNRGVSPETQYF
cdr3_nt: TGTGCCAGCAATAGGGGTGTATCCCCAGAGACCCAGTACTTC

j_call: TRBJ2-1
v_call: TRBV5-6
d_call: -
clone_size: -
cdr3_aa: CASTQEEATQSFLYNEQFF
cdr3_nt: TGTGCCAGCACCCAGGAGGAGGCCACCCAGTCCTTCCTTTACAATGAGCAGTTCTTC

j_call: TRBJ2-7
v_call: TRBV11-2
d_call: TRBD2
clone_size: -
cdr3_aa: CASSPRPGLAGLVFDEQYF
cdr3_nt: TGTGCCAGCAGCCCACGACCGGGACTAGCGGGGTTAGTGTTCGACGAGCAGTACTTC

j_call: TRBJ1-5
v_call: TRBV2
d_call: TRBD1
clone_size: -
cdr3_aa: CASSPPLGRGLQPQHF
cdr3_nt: TGTGCCAGCAGTCCCCCGCTAGGCAGGGGGCTTCAGCCCCAGCATTTT

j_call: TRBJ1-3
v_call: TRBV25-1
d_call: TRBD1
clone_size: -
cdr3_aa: CASSGQGGNTIYF
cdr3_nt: TGTGCCAGCAGTGGACAGGGTGGAAACACCATATATTTT

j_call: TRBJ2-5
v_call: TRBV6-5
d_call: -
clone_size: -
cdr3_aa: CASSYSPLGRETQYF
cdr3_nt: TGTGCCAGCAGTTACTCCCCACTAGGACGGGAGACCCAGTACTTC

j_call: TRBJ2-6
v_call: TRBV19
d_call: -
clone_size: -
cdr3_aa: CASNSASSGANVLTF
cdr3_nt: TGTGCCAGTAATAGTGCGAGCTCTGGGGCCAACGTCCTGACTTTC

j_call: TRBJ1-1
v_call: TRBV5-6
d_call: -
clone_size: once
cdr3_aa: CASSLGQPNTEAFF
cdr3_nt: TGTGCCAGCAGCTTGGGACAACCAAACACTGAAGCTTTCTTT

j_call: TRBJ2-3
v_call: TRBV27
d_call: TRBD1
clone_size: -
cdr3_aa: CASPRAGQGAEDTQYF
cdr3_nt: TGTGCCAGCCCTCGGGCGGGACAGGGGGCAGAAGATACGCAGTATTTT

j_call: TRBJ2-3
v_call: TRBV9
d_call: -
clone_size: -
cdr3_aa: CASSVWSGPGADTQYF
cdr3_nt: TGTGCCAGCAGCGTGTGGAGCGGTCCTGGGGCAGATACGCAGTATTTT

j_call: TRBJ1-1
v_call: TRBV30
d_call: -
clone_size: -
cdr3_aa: CGLLGPAYTEAFF
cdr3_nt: TGTGGCTTGTTGGGGCCCGCGTACACTGAAGCTTTCTTT

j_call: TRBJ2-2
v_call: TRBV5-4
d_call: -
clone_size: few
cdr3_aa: CASSLSVTGELFF
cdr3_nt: TGTGCCAGCAGTTTGAGCGTTACCGGGGAGCTGTTTTTT

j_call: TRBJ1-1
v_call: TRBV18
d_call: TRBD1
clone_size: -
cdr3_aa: CASSQKLQGAVTNTEAFF
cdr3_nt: TGTGCCAGCTCACAAAAACTACAGGGGGCCGTGACCAACACTGAAGCTTTCTTT

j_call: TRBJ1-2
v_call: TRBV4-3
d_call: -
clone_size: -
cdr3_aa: CASSPRHLDGYGYTF
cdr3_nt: TGCGCCAGCAGCCCCCGACACCTTGATGGGTATGGCTACACCTTC

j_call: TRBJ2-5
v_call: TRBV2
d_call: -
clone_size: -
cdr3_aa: CASSGATGETQYF
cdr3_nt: TGTGCCAGCAGTGGGGCCACCGGCGAGACCCAGTACTTC